Following are 32 T cell receptor beta chains from one sample sequenced in a study of cytomegalovirus exposure and HLA in healthy donors. The PCR had 60 Vbeta and 13 Jbeta primers. Using immunoSEQ multiplex PCR, the repertoire was profiled, and TCRdb retains in-frame clones only, with some absent. This repertoire includes more than 95,000 clones. The sequenced sample consisted of PBMCs. These receptors were taken from a man aged 35 to 55 in good health and CMV-seronegative.

The chain combines TRBV9 with TRBJ1-1; no clear D. Germline CDR1 is SGDLS and CDR2 is YYNGEE. The CDR3 is made up of 13 amino acids. Trimming stripped 6 bases from V and 0 bases from J, with 9 bases between. The CDR3 region has the DNA TGTGCCAGCACGTATATAATGAACACTGAAGCTTTCTTT. Protein sequence: CASTYIMNTEAFF.

The CDR3 spells CASSQVRGNGPLETQYF. The DNA for the CDR3 is TGTGCCAGCAGCCAAGTAAGAGGGAACGGTCCGTTAGAGACCCAGTACTTC. The chain has TRBV14 and TRBJ2-5, with D maybe TRBD2 (5 bases). Germline CDR1 is SGHDN and CDR2 is FVKESK. This CDR3 has 17 residues. Trimming pared 1 base from V and 4 bases from J, leaving 19 bases between. The complete variable domain, with remaining parts taken from reference TRBV14 and TRBJ2-5, reads EAGVTQFPSHSVIEKGQTVTLRCDPISGHDNLYWYRRVMGKEIKFLLHFVKESKQDESGMPNNRFLAERTGGTYSTLKVQPAELEDSGVYFCASSQVRGNGPLETQYFGPGTRLLVL.

The J gene is TRBJ2-1, the V gene TRBV11-3, with D possibly being TRBD1 (6 bases). Germline loops: CDR1 SGHNT, CDR2 YENEEA. V was cut by 4 bases and J by 2 bases, with 12 bases left in between. The CDR3 runs 15 residues. The CDR3: CASSSHRVPYNEQFF. In DNA form, the CDR3 reads TGTGCCAGCAGCTCTCACAGGGTCCCCTACAATGAGCAGTTCTTC.

The CDR3 loop reads CASSPSRRGGTDTQYF. In DNA form, the CDR3 reads TGTGCCAGCAGCCCCTCCCGCAGGGGCGGCACAGATACGCAGTATTTT. This chain uses TRBV28 with TRBJ2-3; perhaps TRBD1 as D (6 bases). CDR1 is MDHEN and CDR2 is SYDVKM in the germline V gene. The CDR3 is 16 amino acids. Trimming took 6 bases from V and 1 from J, leaving 17 bases between them.

V and J are TRBV18 and TRBJ2-2; 7 bases map to TRBD2. CDR1 is KGHSH, CDR2 LQKENI, per germline. J lost 4 bases, V lost 2 bases, and 4 bases had no gene match. There are 15 residues in the CDR3. CDR3: CASSPYPGGTGELFF. DNA for the CDR3: TGTGCCAGCTCACCATATCCGGGAGGCACCGGGGAGCTGTTTTTT.

This chain links TRBV7-8 with TRBJ1-2, with D maybe TRBD1 (5 bases). This CDR3 spans 15 amino acids. CDR1 SGHVS and CDR2 FQNEAQ come from the germline V gene. Trimming left V 2 bases short and J 2 bases short, with 12 bases between. The CDR3 region is CASSLPGVSNYGYTF. In nucleotides, the CDR3 is TGTGCCAGCAGCTTACCGGGGGTCTCCAACTATGGCTACACCTTC.

The chain recombines TRBV6-6 with TRBJ1-5; possibly TRBD1 for D (6 bases). This CDR3 has 15 residues. Germline V CDR1 and CDR2: MNHNY, SVGAGI (reference sequence). V lost 2 bases to trimming and J lost 4 bases, with 12 bases between them. The CDR3 nucleotides read TGTGCCAGCAGTTACGAAGACAGGAGAAATCAGCCCCAGCATTTT. This codes for CASSYEDRRNQPQHF.

V and J are TRBV11-3 and TRBJ2-2; the D gene is possibly TRBD2 (5 bases). This CDR3 has 16 residues. V was trimmed by 1 base and J by 3 bases, leaving 12 bases between them. Germline assignment: CDR1 SGHNT and CDR2 YENEEA. The CDR3 region has the DNA TGTGCCAGCAGCTTAGGGATTTTGCGGGACACCGGGGAGCTGTTTTTT. Amino acid sequence: CASSLGILRDTGELFF.

This chain connects TRBV19 to TRBJ2-5; tentatively, D is TRBD1 (7 bases). Deletions cut 9 bases from V and 4 bases from J, with 21 bases between. Germline values: CDR1 LNHDA, CDR2 SQIVND (reference sequence). The CDR3 has 15 amino acids. The CDR3 loop reads CASRTVQGGGETQYF. CDR3 sequence (DNA): TGTGCCAGCAGGACGGTTCAGGGGGGAGGAGAGACCCAGTACTTC.

The chain uses TRBV11-2 and TRBJ2-7; 9 bases line up with TRBD1. Germline lookup yields CDR1 SGHAT and CDR2 FQNNGV. This CDR3 region has 15 residues. V dropped 2 bases and J dropped 6; count of bases not matched to a gene: 8. Here the CDR3 reads CASSLLQGARGEQYF. As DNA, the CDR3 is TGTGCCAGCAGCTTATTACAGGGGGCGCGAGGCGAGCAGTACTTC.

The chain combines TRBV11-1 with TRBJ2-7, with 11 bases identical to TRBD2. J lost 2 bases, V lost 0 bases, and 3 bases had no gene match. Looked up from germline, CDR1 is SGHAT and CDR2 is FQDESV (reference sequence). This CDR3 is built from 16 residues. CDR3 coding DNA: TGTGCCAGCAGCTTAGCTGGACTAGCGGGTACCTACGAGCAGTACTTC. It yields the protein CASSLAGLAGTYEQYF.

This chain links TRBV9 with TRBJ2-7; 14 bases match TRBD2. V shed 3 bases, J shed 3 bases, and the junction held 2 bases outside the gene matches. Germline lookup yields CDR1 SGDLS and CDR2 YYNGEE. This CDR3 region has 15 residues. The CDR3 nucleotides read TGTGCCAGCAGCGCGGGGACTAGCGGGAGCTACGAGCAGTACTTC. Its translation is CASSAGTSGSYEQYF.

The chain recombines TRBV4-2 with TRBJ2-6, with 7 bases fitting TRBD1. V lost 4 bases to trimming and J lost 2 bases; unmatched junction nucleotides: 14. CDR1 is LGHNA and CDR2 is YNFKEQ in the germline V gene. This CDR3 has 19 residues. CDR3 in amino acids: CASSPYYRQGTAGANVLTF. Here the CDR3 DNA reads TGTGCCAGCAGCCCATATTACCGACAGGGCACGGCTGGGGCCAACGTCCTGACTTTC.

The chain joins TRBV18 to TRBJ2-7; tentatively, D is TRBD2 (5 bases). V was pared by 1 base and J by 2 bases, with 15 bases between. Germline-derived CDR1 and CDR2 are KGHSH and LQKENI. The CDR3 loop spans 16 amino acids. CDR3 in amino acids: CASSPRSGIRAYEQYF. CDR3 sequence (DNA): TGTGCCAGCTCACCACGTTCGGGGATTAGAGCCTACGAGCAGTACTTC.

V is TRBV27 and J is TRBJ2-1; 8 bases align to TRBD2. CDR1 and CDR2 from the germline V gene are MNHEY and SMNVEV (reference sequence). The CDR3 runs to 16 residues. Trimming took 3 bases from V and 2 from J; bases not matched to a gene: 6. CDR3 DNA sequence: TGTGCCAGCAGTTTCGGGGGGGCGAGAACCTACAATGAGCAGTTCTTC. This gives the protein CASSFGGARTYNEQFF.

V usage is TRBV10-3 and J usage is TRBJ2-7; 7 bases are shared with TRBD1. Trimming took 10 bases from V and 5 from J; bases not matched to a gene: 8. The CDR3 extends over 12 amino acids. The germline CDR1 and CDR2 sequences are ENHRY and SYGVKD. The DNA for the CDR3 is TGTGCCACCGGGACAGCCTTCCACGAGCAGTACTTC. It encodes CATGTAFHEQYF.

The genes are TRBV6-1 and TRBJ1-5; TRBD1 might be the D (6 bases). V shed 6 bases and J shed 1 base, with 13 bases lying between them. The CDR3 covers 15 residues. Germline loops: CDR1 MNHNS, CDR2 SASEGT. In nucleotides, the CDR3 is TGTGCCAGCAGAGGGACAATCAACAGCAATCAGCCCCAGCATTTT. It yields the protein CASRGTINSNQPQHF.

This chain joins TRBV2 and TRBJ2-1, with a tentative D call TRBD1 (6 bases). Germline loops: CDR1 SNHLY, CDR2 FYNNEI. The V and J ends lost 0 bases and 15 bases respectively, with 18 bases between them. This CDR3 is built from 14 residues. The CDR3 DNA follows: TGTGCCAGCAGTGAAGCGGGGACCTTAGGGGGTGCGTTCTTC. It encodes CASSEAGTLGGAFF.

The genes are TRBV6-6 and TRBJ2-7, with 8 bases matching TRBD2. CDR3 length: 15 residues. V shed 6 bases and J 1 base; nucleotides not matched to a gene: 8. Germline-derived CDR1 and CDR2 are MNHNY and SVGAGI (reference sequence). The CDR3 here is CASSPRAGGSYEQYF. The CDR3 coding sequence is TGTGCCAGCAGCCCACGGGCGGGAGGATCCTACGAGCAGTACTTC.

This chain joins TRBV5-4 and TRBJ2-5; 9 bases fit TRBD2. CDR3 length equals 16 residues. Trimming at V came to 2 bases and at J to 5 bases, leaving 10 bases not matched to a gene. Germline loops: CDR1 SGHNT, CDR2 YYREEE (reference sequence). CDR3 amino acids: CASSLGGTSFTETQYF. The CDR3 DNA follows: TGTGCCAGCAGCTTAGGCGGGACTAGCTTTACGGAGACCCAGTACTTC.

The gene calls are TRBV7-2 and TRBJ2-1, with 7 bases fitting TRBD2. CDR1 SGHTA and CDR2 FQGNSA come from the germline V gene. Trimming removed 5 bases from V and 7 bases from J; junction bases left unmatched: 8. The CDR3 totals 14 residues. The CDR3 reads CASSVIGTTNEQFF. CDR3 in DNA: TGTGCCAGCAGCGTAATAGGGACTACAAATGAGCAGTTCTTC.

This sequence joins TRBV28 and TRBJ2-7, with 8 nucleotides matching TRBD1. Germline loops: CDR1 MDHEN, CDR2 SYDVKM. This CDR3 is built from 14 residues. J lost 5 bases, V lost 7 bases, and 10 bases had no gene match. CDR3 coding DNA: TGTGCCAGCACTAAGACAGGGGCTTTCCACGAGCAGTACTTC. Protein: CASTKTGAFHEQYF.

This chain uses TRBV6-1 with TRBJ2-7; TRBD1 matches 7 bases. The CDR3 totals 15 residues. CDR1 is MNHNS, CDR2 SASEGT, per germline. V lost 0 bases, J lost 2 bases, and 4 bases stayed unmatched. CDR3 amino acids: CASSEARQGAYEQYF. For the CDR3, the DNA is TGTGCCAGCAGTGAAGCGAGGCAGGGGGCCTACGAGCAGTACTTC.

The chain carries TRBV10-1 and TRBJ2-3; 7 nucleotides agree with TRBD1. With 0 bases clipped from V and 6 bases from J, the junction kept 9 bases outside the gene matches. This CDR3 has 16 residues. Germline CDR1 WNHNN, CDR2 SYGVQD (reference sequence). CDR3 residues: CASSESGQRRVDTQYF. CDR3 coding DNA: TGCGCCAGCAGTGAGTCGGGACAGAGACGTGTCGATACGCAGTATTTT.

The rearrangement uses TRBV5-4 and TRBJ2-7, with D maybe TRBD2 (6 bases). The CDR3 contains 16 residues. Germline assignment: CDR1 SGHNT and CDR2 YYREEE (reference sequence). V was shortened by 0 bases and J by 3 bases, with 16 bases between the two germline ends. CDR3 in amino acids: CASSLAERVPFYEQYF. In nucleotides, the CDR3 is TGTGCCAGCAGCTTGGCCGAGCGGGTGCCCTTCTACGAGCAGTACTTC.

The chain links TRBV6-5 to TRBJ1-2, with D perhaps matching TRBD1 (5 bases). V was trimmed by 6 bases and J by 3 bases, leaving 11 bases between them. This CDR3 comprises 13 residues. Germline lookup yields CDR1 MNHEY and CDR2 SVGAGI. CDR3 residues: CASRGREDYGYTF. The CDR3 nucleotides read TGTGCCAGCAGGGGCAGGGAAGACTATGGCTACACCTTC.

The chain couples TRBV29-1 to TRBJ2-7, with D tentatively TRBD1 (6 bases). This CDR3 has 14 amino acids. Germline values: CDR1 SQVTM, CDR2 ANQGSEA. Trimming took 6 bases from V and 0 from J, leaving 15 bases between them. CDR3 region: CSVDLTGSSYEQYF. The CDR3 DNA follows: TGCAGCGTAGACTTAACAGGGAGCTCCTACGAGCAGTACTTC.

CDR3 in amino acids: CASSRGTEAFF. The CDR3 DNA follows: TGTGCCAGCAGTAGGGGGACTGAAGCTTTCTTT. The gene calls are TRBV11-3 and TRBJ1-1; D is possibly TRBD1 (6 bases). Deletions cut 6 bases from V and 5 bases from J, with 7 bases between. This CDR3 comprises 11 residues. The germline V gene encodes CDR1 SGHNT and CDR2 YENEEA.

This chain uses TRBV11-3 with TRBJ2-2; 10 bases map to TRBD1. The CDR3 has 15 amino acids. The germline gives CDR1 SGHNT, CDR2 YENEEA. V trimming: 6 bases; J trimming: 4 bases; junction bases outside the gene matches: 5. The CDR3 DNA is TGTGCCAGCAGTTGGACAGGGGGTGTCACCGGGGAGCTGTTTTTT. Its translation is CASSWTGGVTGELFF.

This chain connects TRBV6-5 to TRBJ2-3; tentative D call: TRBD1 (6 bases). Germline lookup yields CDR1 MNHEY and CDR2 SVGAGI. This CDR3 is 15 amino acids long. V lost 5 bases and J 1 base, leaving 13 bases between the germline ends. The CDR3 reads CASSRMAGGTDTQYF. CDR3 bases: TGTGCCAGCAGTCGGATGGCAGGGGGCACAGATACGCAGTATTTT.

The CDR3 reads CASSFLQGDQPQHF. CDR3 sequence (DNA): TGTGCCAGCAGTTTCCTACAGGGTGATCAGCCCCAGCATTTT. V is TRBV6-6 and J is TRBJ1-5; D may be TRBD1 (6 bases). V lost 4 bases and J 5 bases, leaving 12 bases between the germline ends. The CDR3 is 14 amino acids. CDR1 is MNHNY, CDR2 SVGAGI, per germline (reference sequence).

V usage is TRBV11-3 and J usage is TRBJ2-1, with TRBD2 as a possible D gene (6 bases). V was clipped by 0 bases and J by 4 bases, with 13 bases between them. The germline CDR1 and CDR2 sequences are SGHNT and YENEEA. The CDR3 is 16 amino acids. The CDR3 DNA sequence: TGTGCCAGCAGCTTAGAGGCGGGGCACTCTTACAATGAGCAGTTCTTC. Its protein product is CASSLEAGHSYNEQFF.